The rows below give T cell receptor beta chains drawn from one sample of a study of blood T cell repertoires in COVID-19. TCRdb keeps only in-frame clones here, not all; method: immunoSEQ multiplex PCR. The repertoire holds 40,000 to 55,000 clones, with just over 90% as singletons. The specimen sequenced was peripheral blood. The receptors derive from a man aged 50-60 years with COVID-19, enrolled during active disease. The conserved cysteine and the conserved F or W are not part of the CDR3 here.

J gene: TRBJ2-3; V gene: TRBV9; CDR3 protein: ASSVDPGATDTQY
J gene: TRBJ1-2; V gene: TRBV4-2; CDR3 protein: ASSQERVVTGYT
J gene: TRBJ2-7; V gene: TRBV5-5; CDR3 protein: ASSNGQGGEQY
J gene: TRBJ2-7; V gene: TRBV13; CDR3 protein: ASSARPGQLYEQY
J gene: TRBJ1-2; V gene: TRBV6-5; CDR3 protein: ASRGQGVGGYT
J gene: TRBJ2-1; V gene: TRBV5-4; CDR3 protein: ASSYLAGGGYNEQF
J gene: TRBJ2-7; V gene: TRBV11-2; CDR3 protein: ASSGVRLARARGPYEQY
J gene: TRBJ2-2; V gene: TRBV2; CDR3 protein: ASARQGSNTGELF
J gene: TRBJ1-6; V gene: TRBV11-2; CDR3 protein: ASLAGIGSPLH
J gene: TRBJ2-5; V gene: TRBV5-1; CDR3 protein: ASSWEIRETQY
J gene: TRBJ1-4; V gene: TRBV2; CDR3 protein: ASSQSGTGDEKLF
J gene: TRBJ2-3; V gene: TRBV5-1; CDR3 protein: ASSPDRGPTDTQY
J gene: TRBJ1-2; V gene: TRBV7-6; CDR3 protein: ASSPWTGASYGYT
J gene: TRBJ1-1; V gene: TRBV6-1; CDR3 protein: ASSETGATEAF
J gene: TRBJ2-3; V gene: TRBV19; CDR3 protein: ASSILVSDTQY
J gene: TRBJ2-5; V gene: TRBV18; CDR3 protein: ASSPRSGQGLETQY
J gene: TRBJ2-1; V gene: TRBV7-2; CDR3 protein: ASSQAFAGVFSEQF
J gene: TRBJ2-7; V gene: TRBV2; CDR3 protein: ATSRDRDSYEQY
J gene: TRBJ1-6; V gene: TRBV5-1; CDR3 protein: ASSWGQGVDNSPLH
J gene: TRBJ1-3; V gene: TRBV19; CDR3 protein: ASTFPGQLGNTIY
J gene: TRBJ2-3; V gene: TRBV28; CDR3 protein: ASSFRGRGTDTQY
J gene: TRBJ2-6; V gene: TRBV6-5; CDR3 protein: ASSSYRSGANVLT
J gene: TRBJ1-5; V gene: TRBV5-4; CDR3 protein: ASSDTVGQGLNQPQH
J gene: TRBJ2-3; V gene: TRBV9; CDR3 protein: ASSVASGSTTDTQY
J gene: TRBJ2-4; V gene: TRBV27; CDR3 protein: ASSFAVAKNIQY
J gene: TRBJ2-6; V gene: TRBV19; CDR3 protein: ASREPGRAGANVLT